This T cell receptor (beta chain) originates from a study of cytomegalovirus exposure and HLA in healthy donors. PCR employed 60 Vbeta and 13 Jbeta primers. Sequencing used immunoSEQ multiplex PCR; TCRdb keeps in-frame clones, though not all of them. Altogether some 160,000 clones are present, 77% being singletons, with the ten largest covering approximately 1.8%. Germline CDR1 and CDR2: SGHNT and YENEEA. The length of the CDR3 is 14 residues. V was cut by 5 bases and J by 11 bases, with 19 bases left in between. This sequence joins TRBV11-3 and TRBJ2-1, with D perhaps TRBD2 (5 bases). The sample taken for sequencing was PBMCs. This TCR derives from a woman aged 25 to 39 in good health and CMV-seronegative. The CDR3 loop reads CASSEKLGETKQFF. The CDR3 region has the DNA TGTGCCAGCAGCGAAAAGTTGGGAGAAACCAAGCAGTTCTTC.